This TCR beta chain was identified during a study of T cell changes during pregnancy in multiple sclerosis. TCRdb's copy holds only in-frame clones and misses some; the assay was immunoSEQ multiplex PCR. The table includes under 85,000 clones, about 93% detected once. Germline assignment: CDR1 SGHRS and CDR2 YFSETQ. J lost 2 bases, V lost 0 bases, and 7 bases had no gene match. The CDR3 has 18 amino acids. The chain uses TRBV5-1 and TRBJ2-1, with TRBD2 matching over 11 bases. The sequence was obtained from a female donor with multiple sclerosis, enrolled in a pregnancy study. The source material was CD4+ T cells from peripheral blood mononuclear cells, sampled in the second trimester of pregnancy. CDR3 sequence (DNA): TGCGCCAGCAGCTTGGAGGGTAGCGGGAGGGCCGCCTACAATGAGCAGTTCTTC. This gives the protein CASSLEGSGRAAYNEQFF.